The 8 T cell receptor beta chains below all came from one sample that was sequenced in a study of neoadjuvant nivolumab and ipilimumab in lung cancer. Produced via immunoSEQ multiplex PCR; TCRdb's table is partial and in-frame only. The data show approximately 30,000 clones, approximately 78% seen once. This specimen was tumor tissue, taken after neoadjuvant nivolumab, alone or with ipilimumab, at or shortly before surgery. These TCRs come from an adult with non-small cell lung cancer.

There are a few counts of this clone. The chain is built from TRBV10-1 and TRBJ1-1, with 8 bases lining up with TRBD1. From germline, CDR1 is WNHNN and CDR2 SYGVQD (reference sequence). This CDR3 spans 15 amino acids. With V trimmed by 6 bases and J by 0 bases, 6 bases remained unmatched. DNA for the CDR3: TGCGCCAGCAGCGAGGGACAGGTGCTGAACACTGAAGCTTTCTTT. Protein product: CASSEGQVLNTEAFF.

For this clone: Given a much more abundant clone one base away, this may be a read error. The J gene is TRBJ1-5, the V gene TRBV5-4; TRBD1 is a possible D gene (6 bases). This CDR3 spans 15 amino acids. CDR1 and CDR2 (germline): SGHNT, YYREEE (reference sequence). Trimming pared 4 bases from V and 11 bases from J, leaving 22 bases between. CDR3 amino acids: CASSVDSGSSSTQHF. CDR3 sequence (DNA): TGTGCCAGCAGCGTGGACAGCGGCTCATCATCGACCCAGCATTTT.

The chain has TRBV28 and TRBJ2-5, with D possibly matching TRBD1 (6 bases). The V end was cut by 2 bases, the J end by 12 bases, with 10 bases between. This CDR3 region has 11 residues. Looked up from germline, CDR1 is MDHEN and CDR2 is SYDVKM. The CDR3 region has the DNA TGTGCCAGCAGTTTAAGGGGACAAGAGTACTTC. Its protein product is CASSLRGQEYF.

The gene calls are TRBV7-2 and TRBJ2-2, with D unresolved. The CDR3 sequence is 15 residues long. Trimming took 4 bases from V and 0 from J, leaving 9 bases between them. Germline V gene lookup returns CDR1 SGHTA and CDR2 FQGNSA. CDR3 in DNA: TGTGCCAGCAGCTCCAGAAATACGAACACCGGGGAGCTGTTTTTT. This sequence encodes CASSSRNTNTGELFF.

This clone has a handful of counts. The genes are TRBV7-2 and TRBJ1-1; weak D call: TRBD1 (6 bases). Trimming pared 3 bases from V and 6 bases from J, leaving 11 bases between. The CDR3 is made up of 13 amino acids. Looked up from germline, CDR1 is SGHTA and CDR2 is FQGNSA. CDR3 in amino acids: CASSFSSGAEAFF. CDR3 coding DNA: TGTGCCAGCAGCTTTAGCTCAGGGGCTGAAGCTTTCTTT.

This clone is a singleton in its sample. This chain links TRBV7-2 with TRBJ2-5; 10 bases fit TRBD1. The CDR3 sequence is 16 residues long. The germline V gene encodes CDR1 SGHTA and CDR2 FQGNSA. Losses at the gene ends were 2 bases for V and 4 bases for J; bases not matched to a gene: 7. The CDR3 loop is CASSLPRTGGIETQYF. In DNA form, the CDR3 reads TGTGCCAGCAGCTTACCCCGGACAGGGGGAATAGAGACCCAGTACTTC.

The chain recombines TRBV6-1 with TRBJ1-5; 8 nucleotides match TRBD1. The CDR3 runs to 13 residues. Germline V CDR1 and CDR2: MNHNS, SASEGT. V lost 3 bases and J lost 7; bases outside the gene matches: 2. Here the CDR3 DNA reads TGTGCCAGCAGTGAGGACAGGGTACAGCCCCAGCATTTT. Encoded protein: CASSEDRVQPQHF.

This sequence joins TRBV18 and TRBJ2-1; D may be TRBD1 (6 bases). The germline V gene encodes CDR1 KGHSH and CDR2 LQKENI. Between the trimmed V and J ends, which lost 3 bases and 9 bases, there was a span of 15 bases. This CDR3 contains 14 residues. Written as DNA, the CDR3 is TGTGCCAGCTCACCGTCCCGGGACACTCTTGAGCAGTTCTTC. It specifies CASSPSRDTLEQFF.